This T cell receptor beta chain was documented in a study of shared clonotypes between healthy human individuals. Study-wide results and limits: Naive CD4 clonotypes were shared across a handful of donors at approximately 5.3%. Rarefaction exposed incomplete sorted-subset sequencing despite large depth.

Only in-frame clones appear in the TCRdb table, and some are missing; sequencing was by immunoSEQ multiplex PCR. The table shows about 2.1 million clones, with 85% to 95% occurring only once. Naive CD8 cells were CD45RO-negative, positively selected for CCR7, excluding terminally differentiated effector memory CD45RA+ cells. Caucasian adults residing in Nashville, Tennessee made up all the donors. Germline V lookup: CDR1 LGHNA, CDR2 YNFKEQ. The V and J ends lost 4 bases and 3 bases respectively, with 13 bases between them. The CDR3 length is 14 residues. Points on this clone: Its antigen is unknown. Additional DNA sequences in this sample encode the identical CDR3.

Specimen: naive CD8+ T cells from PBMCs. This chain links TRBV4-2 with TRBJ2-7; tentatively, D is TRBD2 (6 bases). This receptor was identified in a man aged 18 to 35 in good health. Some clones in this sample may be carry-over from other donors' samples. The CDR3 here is CASSPGTSLYEQYF. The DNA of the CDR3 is TGTGCCAGCAGCCCCGGGACTTCCCTCTACGAGCAGTACTTC.